This TCR beta chain was profiled in a study of blood T cell repertoires in COVID-19. Across the whole study: PBMCs, B-cell-depleted T cells, or T cells were the source of the cDNA or gDNA that made up the material.

The CDR3 sequence is 16 residues long. Trimming stripped 3 bases from V and 0 bases from J, with 12 bases between. The germline CDR1 and CDR2 sequences are MDHEN and SYDVKM. Clones were sequenced by immunoSEQ multiplex PCR, and TCRdb holds only the in-frame ones, with some missing. Counted here are about 88,000 clones, about 90% occurring once; the ten biggest clones make up approximately 7%. The chain has TRBV28 and TRBJ2-4; TRBD1 is a possible D gene (6 bases). The source material was peripheral blood. The clonotype comes from a young man with COVID-19, enrolled during active disease. The CDR3 region has the DNA TGTGCCAGCAGTTTTGCCGGACAGCTAGCCAAAAACATTCAGTACTTC. Residues: CASSFAGQLAKNIQYF.